This T cell receptor beta chain was obtained from a study of blood T cells in healthy people across ages. A J-beta primer mix and a sample-barcoded 5' primer were used in a second PCR of roughly 7 to 12 cycles. One entry per CDR3 protein, called by TCRdb with MiXCR from the 5' RACE reads. The table has fewer than 1.5 million distinct CDR3 sequences, 42% seen once. The CDR3 length is 15 residues. With 6 bases clipped from V and 5 bases from J, the junction kept 8 bases outside the gene matches. The sequenced material came from blood. The chain links TRBV12-3 or TRBV12-4 to TRBJ1-5; 9 bases agree with TRBD1. This sequence was found in a woman aged 18-29 years in good health. As DNA, the CDR3 is TGTGCCAGCAGCCCGGGACAGGGATGGGATCAGCCCCAGCATTTT. Translated, it gives CASSPGQGWDQPQHF.